This TCR beta chain was recorded in a study of early T cells in non-severe SARS-CoV-2 infection. Looking at the study overall: The input, bulk RNA from unsorted whole blood, was sequenced, and chains were unpaired. Study-wide results and caveats: Missing private and CD4 specificities, VDJdb matching favored anti-spike CD8 responses.

Germline V lookup: CDR1 MNHEY, CDR2 SMNVEV (reference sequence). The CDR3 covers 15 residues. The V gene lost 3 bases and the J gene lost 3 bases, with 11 bases spanning the gap. This clonotype was detected a few times. The target antigen is unknown. Individual cDNA molecules carried attached unique molecular identifiers. TCRdb called the 5' RACE reads again in MiXCR, with one record for every CDR3 protein. The table records over 25,000 distinct CDR3 sequences, 9.5% to 10% of them present only once. The TCR sequence derives from an adult who was a healthcare worker with PCR-confirmed SARS-CoV-2 infection or an uninfected control (not recorded which). The chain employs TRBV27 and TRBJ1-4, with D possibly being TRBD1 (5 bases). Sequenced: whole blood. This chain's CDR3 is CASSFNRIANEKLFF. DNA of the CDR3: TGTGCCAGCAGTTTTAACAGGATAGCTAATGAAAAACTGTTTTTT.